These 8 T cell receptor beta chains share one sample of origin, sequenced in a study of cytomegalovirus exposure and HLA in healthy donors. The repertoire was sequenced with immunoSEQ multiplex PCR; TCRdb's copy has only in-frame clones and lacks some. The table lists around 58,000 clones, roughly 89% of them singletons. The sequenced material came from PBMCs. These receptors were collected from a woman under 30 in good health and CMV-seronegative.

The chain uses TRBV5-1 and TRBJ2-5, with TRBD1 matching over 8 bases. CDR1 is SGHRS and CDR2 is YFSETQ in the germline V gene. Trimming removed 0 bases from V and 4 bases from J; junction bases left unmatched: 5. The length of the CDR3 is 15 residues. This chain's CDR3 is CASSLGTGSAETQYF. DNA of the CDR3: TGCGCCAGCAGCTTGGGGACAGGGTCCGCAGAGACCCAGTACTTC.

The V call is TRBV7-2, the J call TRBJ2-3; the D gene is possibly TRBD1 (5 bases). The V end lost 6 bases, the J end lost 1 base, and 8 bases lay between the germline ends. Germline CDR1 SGHTA, CDR2 FQGNSA. CDR3 size: 13 residues. DNA for the CDR3: TGTGCCAGCAGGCTAGGGGGCACAGATACGCAGTATTTT. Its translation: CASRLGGTDTQYF.

J is TRBJ1-1 and V is TRBV4-1; 9 nucleotides agree with TRBD1. V dropped 0 bases and J dropped 9; count of bases not matched to a gene: 8. Per germline, CDR1 MGHRA and CDR2 YSYEKL. The CDR3 extends over 15 amino acids. The CDR3 region is CASSQEAPGQGKAFF. The CDR3 nucleotides are TGCGCCAGCAGCCAAGAAGCTCCGGGACAGGGTAAAGCTTTCTTT.

The genes are TRBV19 and TRBJ1-5, with 9 bases that match TRBD1. CDR1 and CDR2 (germline): LNHDA, SQIVND (reference sequence). The V and J ends lost 8 bases and 2 bases, in that order; junction bases with no gene match: 13. The CDR3 loop spans 17 amino acids. The CDR3 bases are TGTGCCAGTGGCCACCTGGACAGGGGTTTAGGCAATCAGCCCCAGCATTTT. Residues: CASGHLDRGLGNQPQHF.

This clone showed up just once. This chain connects TRBV13 to TRBJ2-3; tentatively, D is TRBD2 (5 bases). The germline V gene encodes CDR1 PRHDT and CDR2 FYEKMQ (reference sequence). Trimming removed 2 bases at V and 2 bases at J, with 11 bases between. The CDR3 runs to 15 residues. CDR3 amino acids: CASSLLALSTDTQYF. The CDR3 DNA is TGTGCCAGCAGCTTACTAGCTCTCTCCACAGATACGCAGTATTTT.

This clone appeared a single time. The CDR3 nucleotides read TGTGCCAGCAGCTTTCCGGGAACCTACGAGCAGTACTTC. This gives the protein CASSFPGTYEQYF. The V gene is TRBV5-4, the J gene TRBJ2-7, with D possibly matching TRBD2 (5 bases). The CDR3 sequence is 13 residues long. Germline CDR1 and CDR2: SGHNT and YYREEE (reference sequence). V was clipped by 2 bases and J by 2 bases, with 8 bases between them.

The V gene is TRBV19, the J gene TRBJ1-5, with D possibly matching TRBD1 (5 bases). V was trimmed by 2 bases and J by 5 bases, leaving 10 bases between them. The CDR3 has 14 amino acids. Germline CDR1 LNHDA, CDR2 SQIVND (reference sequence). This chain's CDR3 is CASSIQGGDQPQHF. The CDR3, as DNA: TGTGCCAGTAGTATACAGGGAGGCGATCAGCCCCAGCATTTT.

This clone was seen just once. The chain has TRBV7-3 and TRBJ2-3; possible D gene TRBD1, 5 bases. This CDR3 is 14 amino acids long. Germline V gene data show CDR1 as SGHTA and CDR2 as FQGTGA. Trimming shortened V by 1 base and J by 4 bases, and 9 bases separated the two germline ends. The CDR3 sequence: CASSLNPGPDTQYF. CDR3 DNA sequence: TGTGCCAGCAGCTTAAACCCAGGGCCAGATACGCAGTATTTT.